This entry concerns a single TCR beta chain. Its recognized antigen is unknown. No much larger clone exists at a distance of one base, and base qualities are not known. This entry comes from a study of post-analysis software for immune sequencing data (dated by TCRdb to the mid-2010s). At the level of the whole study: Disease courses on record covered relapsing-remitting, secondary progressive and progressive-relapsing multiple sclerosis, though some patients had no subtype annotation. The patient repertoires were compared against fewer than twelve previously published healthy control repertoires obtained from donors aged about 6 to 25 years. A subset of samples was prepared in parallel using single-end sample barcoding, then pooled and co-amplified after Illumina adapter ligation.

Overall study results and their limits: Significantly higher frequencies in patients than in controls were found for roughly 5 TRBV segments, including TRBV5-6, TRBV5-1 and TRBV20-1. Normalized Chao1 diversity was significantly lower in multiple sclerosis patients than controls, suggesting substantial peripheral T-cell clonal expansion. Direct clustering with F measure revealed strong co-clustering of samples prepared in the same batch, which led to a batch-effect correction. The control group was slightly older than the multiple sclerosis patient group.

Library generation was performed with PCR. The reads were generated on an Illumina HiSeq 2500. To reduce PCR and sequencing biases, unique molecular identifiers were incorporated into the TCR beta cDNA libraries. Approximately 500,000 cDNA molecules were obtained per 1 to 10 million input T cells, so each molecule approximated one T cell. Patient libraries were prepared and sequenced with the same protocol used for the earlier healthy control dataset. Samples belonging to the same batch were prepared together, multiplexed and sequenced on a shared HiSeq lane. Concerning the study's data processing: Raw barcoded reads were processed with MIGEC, and single-read molecular identifier groups were discarded before consensus assembly and CDR3 extraction. VDJtools was used for post-analysis of the clonotype tables, with diversity normalized by down-sampling every dataset to the smallest sample size. To correct batch-related cross-sample contamination, repertoire overlap clustering matched CDR3 amino acid sequences but not nucleotide sequences. TCRdb took the public reads, trimmed them with fastp at Q25, ran MiXCR for clone calling and kept in-frame beta chains. For every CDR3 protein sequence, its rows merge into one entry that carries the most common genes and DNA. For this entry, the V and J calls and clone size follow TCRdb and not the study's own pipeline. The sample profile shows under 900,000 distinct CDR3 sequences; approximately 53% of them were found once. Of the sample, about 4.8% is held by the ten largest clones.

To demonstrate the VDJtools post-analysis software, TCR beta repertoires were profiled from the peripheral blood of about 13 young patients with multiple sclerosis. The multiple sclerosis patients were children and adolescents ranging in age from about 6 to 17 years. A distance of 14 bases separates the germline ends of V and J, which lose 5 bases and 1 base respectively. The germline V gene (reference sequence) yields GTSNPN for CDR1 and SVGIG for CDR2. The CDR3, cysteine through phenylalanine, is 14 amino acids long. Of the read, only the CDR3 DNA is kept; its 42 bases are in frame from base 1. The chain is made from TRBV30 and TRBJ1-1, with the D gene call left open. This sequence originates from a girl aged 5-17 years with multiple sclerosis. Sequences were obtained from blood. The CDR3 protein: CAWDVVSQNTEAFF. The nucleotide sequence is TGTGCCTGGGACGTAGTTAGTCAGAACACTGAAGCTTTCTTT.